This TCR beta chain is from a study of beta chain features in type 1 diabetes. cDNA synthesis used the whole RNA isolate, giving expressed TCRB sequences. The data were produced by immunoSEQ multiplex PCR, yet TCRdb's version contains in-frame clones alone and is incomplete. The sample lists some 220,000 clones, approximately 10% occurring once. The CDR3 totals 16 residues. V lost 5 bases and J 3 bases, leaving 20 bases between the germline ends. CDR1 is MNHEY, CDR2 SMNVEV, per germline (reference sequence). Sequencing was carried out using central memory CD4+ T cells from blood. J is TRBJ2-7 and V is TRBV27; possibly TRBD2 for D (6 bases). The clonotype was recovered from a man between 18 and 35 years old in good health. The CDR3 loop is CASSPRITGTGYEQYF. CDR3 nucleotide sequence: TGTGCCAGCAGTCCCCGTATCACCGGGACTGGCTACGAGCAGTACTTC.